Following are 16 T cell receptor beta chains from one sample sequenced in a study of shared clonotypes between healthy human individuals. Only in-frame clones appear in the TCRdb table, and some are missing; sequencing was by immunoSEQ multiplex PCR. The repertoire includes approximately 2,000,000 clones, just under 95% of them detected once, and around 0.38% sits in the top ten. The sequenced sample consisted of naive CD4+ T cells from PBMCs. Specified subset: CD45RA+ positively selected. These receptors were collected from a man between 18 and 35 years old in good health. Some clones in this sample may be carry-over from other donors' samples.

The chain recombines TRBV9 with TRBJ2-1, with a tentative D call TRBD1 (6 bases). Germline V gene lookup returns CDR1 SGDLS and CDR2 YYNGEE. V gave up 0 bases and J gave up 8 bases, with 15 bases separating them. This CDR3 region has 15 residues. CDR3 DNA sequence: TGTGCCAGCAGCGTAGCCGGAACAGGGCTCTATGAGCAGTTCTTC. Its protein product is CASSVAGTGLYEQFF.

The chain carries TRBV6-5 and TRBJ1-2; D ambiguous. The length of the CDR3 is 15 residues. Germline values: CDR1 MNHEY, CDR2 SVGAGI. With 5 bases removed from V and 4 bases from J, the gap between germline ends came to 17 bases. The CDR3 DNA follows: TGTGCCAGCAGTACGGGCCCCCCTCAAATCTATGGCTACACCTTC. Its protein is CASSTGPPQIYGYTF.

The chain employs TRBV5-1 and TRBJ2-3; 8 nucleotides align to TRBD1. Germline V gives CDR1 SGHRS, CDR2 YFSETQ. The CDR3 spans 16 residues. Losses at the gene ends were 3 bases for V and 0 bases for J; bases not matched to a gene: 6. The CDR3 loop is CASSYGQGRSTDTQYF. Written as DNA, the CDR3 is TGCGCCAGCAGCTACGGACAGGGCCGAAGCACAGATACGCAGTATTTT.

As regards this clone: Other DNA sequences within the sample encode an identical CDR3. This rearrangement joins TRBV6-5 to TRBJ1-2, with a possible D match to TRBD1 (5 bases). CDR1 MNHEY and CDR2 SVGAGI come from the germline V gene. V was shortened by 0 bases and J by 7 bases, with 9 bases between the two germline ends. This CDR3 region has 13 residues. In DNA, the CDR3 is TGTGCCAGCAGTTACTCCACCGGGGGTGGCTACACCTTC. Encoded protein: CASSYSTGGGYTF.

CDR3 sequence: CASSQDHAGDYGYTF. For the CDR3, the DNA is TGCGCCAGCAGCCAAGATCACGCGGGAGACTATGGCTACACCTTC. The chain links TRBV4-3 to TRBJ1-2; D uncertain. Germline loops: CDR1 LGHNA, CDR2 YSLEER. Deletions cut 0 bases from V and 3 bases from J, with 11 bases between. The CDR3 consists of 15 residues.

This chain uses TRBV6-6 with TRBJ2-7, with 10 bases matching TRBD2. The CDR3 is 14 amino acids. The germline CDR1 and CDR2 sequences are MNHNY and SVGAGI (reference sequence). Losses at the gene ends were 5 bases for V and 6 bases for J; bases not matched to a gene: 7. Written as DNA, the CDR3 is TGTGCCAGCAGTCCGAGCGGGAGGGCGGGCGAGCAGTACTTC. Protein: CASSPSGRAGEQYF.

The CDR3 protein is CASSFGPTDMNTEAFF. CDR3 in DNA: TGCGCCAGCAGCTTCGGACCGACCGACATGAACACTGAAGCTTTCTTT. The chain carries TRBV5-1 and TRBJ1-1, with unresolved D. The CDR3 is made up of 16 amino acids. Trimming left V 2 bases short and J 0 bases short, with 14 bases between. Looked up from germline, CDR1 is SGHRS and CDR2 is YFSETQ.

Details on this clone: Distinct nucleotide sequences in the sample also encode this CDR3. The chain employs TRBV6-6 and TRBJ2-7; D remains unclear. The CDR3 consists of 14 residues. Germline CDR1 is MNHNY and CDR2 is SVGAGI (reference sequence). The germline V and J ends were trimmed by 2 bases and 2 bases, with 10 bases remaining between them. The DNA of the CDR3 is TGTGCCAGCAGTTACGGCAGTGCCCCCTACGAGCAGTACTTC. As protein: CASSYGSAPYEQYF.

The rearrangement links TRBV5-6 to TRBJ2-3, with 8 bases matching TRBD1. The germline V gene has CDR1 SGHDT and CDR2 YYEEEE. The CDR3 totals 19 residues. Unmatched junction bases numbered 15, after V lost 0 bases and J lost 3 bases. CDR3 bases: TGTGCCAGCAGCTTGGTAGGCAGGGGGCGCTTAGGGGAAACAGATACGCAGTATTTT. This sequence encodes CASSLVGRGRLGETDTQYF.

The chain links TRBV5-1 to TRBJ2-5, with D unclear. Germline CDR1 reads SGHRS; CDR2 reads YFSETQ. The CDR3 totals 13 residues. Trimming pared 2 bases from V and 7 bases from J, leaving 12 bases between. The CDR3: CASSFETPGTQYF. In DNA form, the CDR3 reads TGCGCCAGCAGCTTTGAAACCCCAGGGACCCAGTACTTC. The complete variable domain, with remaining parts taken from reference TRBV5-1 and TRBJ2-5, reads KAGVTQTPRYLIKTRGQQVTLSCSPISGHRSVSWYQQTPGQGLQFLFEYFSETQRNKGNFPGRFSGRQFSNSRSEMNVSTLELGDSALYLCASSFETPGTQYFGPGTRLLVL.

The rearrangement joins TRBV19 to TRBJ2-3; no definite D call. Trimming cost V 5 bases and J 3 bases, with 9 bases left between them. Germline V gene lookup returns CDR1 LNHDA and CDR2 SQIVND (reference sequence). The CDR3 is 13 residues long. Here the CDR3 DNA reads TGTGCCAGTAGTCCTGGGTGGACAGATACGCAGTATTTT. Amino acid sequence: CASSPGWTDTQYF.

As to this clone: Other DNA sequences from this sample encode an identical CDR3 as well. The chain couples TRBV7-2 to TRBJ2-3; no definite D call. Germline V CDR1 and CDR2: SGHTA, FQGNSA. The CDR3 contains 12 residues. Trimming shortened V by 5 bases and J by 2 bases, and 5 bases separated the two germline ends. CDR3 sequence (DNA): TGTGCCAGCAGCCTCTCCACAGATACGCAGTATTTT. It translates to CASSLSTDTQYF.

CDR3: CAWSVSGRPYNEQFF. CDR3 sequence (DNA): TGTGCCTGGAGTGTTAGCGGGAGGCCCTACAATGAGCAGTTCTTC. J is TRBJ2-1 and V is TRBV30, with TRBD2 matching 10 bases. The V gene end was trimmed by 0 bases and the J gene end by 2 bases; junction bases not matched to a gene: 1. Germline V CDR1 and CDR2: GTSNPN, SVGIG (reference sequence). This CDR3 contains 15 residues.

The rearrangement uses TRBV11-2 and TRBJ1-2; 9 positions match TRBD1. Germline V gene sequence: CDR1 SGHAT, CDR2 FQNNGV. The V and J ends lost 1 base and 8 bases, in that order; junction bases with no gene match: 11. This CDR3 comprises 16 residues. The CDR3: CASSLVWTGVSNGYTF. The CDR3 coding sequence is TGTGCCAGCAGCTTAGTCTGGACAGGGGTGTCGAACGGCTACACCTTC.

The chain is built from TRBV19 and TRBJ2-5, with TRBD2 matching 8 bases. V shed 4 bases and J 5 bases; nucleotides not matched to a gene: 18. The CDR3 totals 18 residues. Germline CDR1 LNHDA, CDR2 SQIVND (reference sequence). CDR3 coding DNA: TGTGCCAGTAGTAGACTAGCGTTGGGGTCCGGTGGTTCCGAGACCCAGTACTTC. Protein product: CASSRLALGSGGSETQYF. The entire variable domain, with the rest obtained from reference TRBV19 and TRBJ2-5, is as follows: DGGITQSPKYLFRKEGQNVTLSCEQNLNHDAMYWYRQDPGQGLRLIYYSQIVNDFQKGDIAEGYSVSREKKESFPLTVTSAQKNPTAFYLCASSRLALGSGGSETQYFGPGTRLLVL.

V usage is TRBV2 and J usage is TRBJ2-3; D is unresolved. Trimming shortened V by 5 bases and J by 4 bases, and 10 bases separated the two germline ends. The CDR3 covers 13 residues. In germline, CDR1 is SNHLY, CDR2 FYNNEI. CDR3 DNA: TGTGCCAGCAGTTTACCGCCCCCAGATACGCAGTATTTT. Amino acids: CASSLPPPDTQYF.